This T cell receptor beta chain was found in a study of blood T cell repertoires in COVID-19. The wider study: Samples came from the United States, Italy and Spain, spanning acute and convalescent COVID-19. Sample material is recorded as cDNA or gDNA derived from T cells, B-cell-depleted T cells, or PBMCs.

In the source study's methods: Scientists estimated how many nucleated cells there were by amplifying reference gene primers. Repertoires were generated with immunoSEQ multiplex PCR, while TCRdb's copy carries only in-frame clones and drops some. V, J and clone size are taken as reported in that table, and D and trimming were inferred from the DNA itself. The sample has some 150,000 clones, more than 80% seen once. Germline loops: CDR1 SGHKS, CDR2 YYEKEE (reference sequence). This CDR3 comprises 15 residues. The V gene lost 0 bases and the J gene lost 3 bases, with 13 bases spanning the gap. This TCR was recovered from a human donor with acute or convalescent COVID-19. The donor label of this sample is uncertain. This chain joins TRBV5-5 and TRBJ2-7, with D possibly TRBD2 on 7 matching bases. The specimen sequenced was peripheral blood. The CDR3: CASSLVGGPSYEQYF. The CDR3 coding sequence is TGTGCCAGCAGCTTGGTCGGGGGGCCCAGCTACGAGCAGTACTTC. Variable domain in full (rest from reference TRBV5-5 and TRBJ2-7): DAGVTQSPTHLIKTRGQQVTLRCSPISGHKSVSWYQQVLGQGPQFIFQYYEKEERGRGNFPDRFSARQFPNYSSELNVNALLLGDSALYLCASSLVGGPSYEQYFGPGTRLTVT.